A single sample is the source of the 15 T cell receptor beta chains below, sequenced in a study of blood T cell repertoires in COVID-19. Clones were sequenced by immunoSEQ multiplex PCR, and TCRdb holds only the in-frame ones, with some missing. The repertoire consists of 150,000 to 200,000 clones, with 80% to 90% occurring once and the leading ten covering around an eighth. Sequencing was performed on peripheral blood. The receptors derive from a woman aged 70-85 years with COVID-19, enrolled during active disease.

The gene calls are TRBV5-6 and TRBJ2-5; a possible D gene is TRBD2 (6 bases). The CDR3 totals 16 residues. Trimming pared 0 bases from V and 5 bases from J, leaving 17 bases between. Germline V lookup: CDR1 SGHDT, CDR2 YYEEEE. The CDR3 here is CASSLVISGGRETQYF. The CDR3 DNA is TGTGCCAGCAGCTTGGTGATTAGCGGAGGGAGGGAGACCCAGTACTTC. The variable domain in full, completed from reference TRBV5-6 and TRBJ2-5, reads DAGVTQSPTHLIKTRGQQVTLRCSPKSGHDTVSWYQQALGQGPQFIFQYYEEEERQRGNFPDRFSGHQFPNYSSELNVNALLLGDSALYLCASSLVISGGRETQYFGPGTRLLVL.

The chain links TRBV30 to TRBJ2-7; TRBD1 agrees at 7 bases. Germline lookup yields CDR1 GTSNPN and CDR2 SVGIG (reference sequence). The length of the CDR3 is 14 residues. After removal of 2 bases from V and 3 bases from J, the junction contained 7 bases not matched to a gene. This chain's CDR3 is CAWSRRQGNYEQYF. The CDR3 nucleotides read TGTGCCTGGAGTCGAAGACAGGGAAACTACGAGCAGTACTTC. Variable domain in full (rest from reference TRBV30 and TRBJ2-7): SQTIHQWPATLVQPVGSPLSLECTVEGTSNPNLYWYRQAAGRGLQLLFYSVGIGQISSEVPQNLSASRPQDRQFILSSKKLLLSDSGFYLCAWSRRQGNYEQYFGPGTRLTVT.

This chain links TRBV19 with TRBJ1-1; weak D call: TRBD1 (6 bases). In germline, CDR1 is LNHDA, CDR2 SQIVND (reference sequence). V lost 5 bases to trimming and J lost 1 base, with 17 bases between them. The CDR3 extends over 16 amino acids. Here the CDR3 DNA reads TGTGCCAGTAGTCGCTCCCCCACAGGGTGGAACACTGAAGCTTTCTTT. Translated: CASSRSPTGWNTEAFF.

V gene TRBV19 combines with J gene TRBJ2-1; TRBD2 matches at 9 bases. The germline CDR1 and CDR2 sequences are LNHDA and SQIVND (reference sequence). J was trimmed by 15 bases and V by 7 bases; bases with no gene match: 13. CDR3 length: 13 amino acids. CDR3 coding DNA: TGTGCCAGTACCCGGGGGACTAGCTTTAACTGGTTCTTC. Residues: CASTRGTSFNWFF.

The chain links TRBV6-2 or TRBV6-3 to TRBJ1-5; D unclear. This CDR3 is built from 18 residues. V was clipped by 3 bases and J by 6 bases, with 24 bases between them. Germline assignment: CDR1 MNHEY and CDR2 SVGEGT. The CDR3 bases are TGTGCCAGCAGTTATTCGCGAGAGCATAACAGACGACCTCAGCCCCAGCATTTT. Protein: CASSYSREHNRRPQPQHF.

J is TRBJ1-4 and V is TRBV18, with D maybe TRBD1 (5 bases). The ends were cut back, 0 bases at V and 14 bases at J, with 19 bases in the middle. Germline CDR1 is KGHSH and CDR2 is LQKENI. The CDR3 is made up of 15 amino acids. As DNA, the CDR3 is TGTGCCAGCTCACCACCGGTCCAGGGCCCGATTTTGCTGTTTTTT. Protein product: CASSPPVQGPILLFF.

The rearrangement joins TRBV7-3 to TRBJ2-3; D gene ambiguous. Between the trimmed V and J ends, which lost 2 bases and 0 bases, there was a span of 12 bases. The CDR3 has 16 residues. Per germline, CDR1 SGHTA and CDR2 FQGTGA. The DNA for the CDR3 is TGTGCCAGCAGCTTAGGCCAGGAACCTAGCACAGATACGCAGTATTTT. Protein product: CASSLGQEPSTDTQYF.

The CDR3 sequence: CASSFGDMTYEQYF. For the CDR3, the DNA is TGTGCCAGCAGCTTCGGGGATATGACCTACGAGCAGTACTTC. This chain connects TRBV5-8 to TRBJ2-7; TRBD2 might be the D (5 bases). The germline V gene has CDR1 SGHTS and CDR2 YDEGEE. The V end was cut by 2 bases, the J end by 2 bases, with 11 bases between. The CDR3 totals 14 residues. The whole variable domain, filled in from reference TRBV5-8 and TRBJ2-7, reads EAGVTQSPTHLIKTRGQQATLRCSPISGHTSVYWYQQALGLGLQFLLWYDEGEERNRGNFPPRFSGRQFPNYSSELNVNALELEDSALYLCASSFGDMTYEQYFGPGTRLTVT.

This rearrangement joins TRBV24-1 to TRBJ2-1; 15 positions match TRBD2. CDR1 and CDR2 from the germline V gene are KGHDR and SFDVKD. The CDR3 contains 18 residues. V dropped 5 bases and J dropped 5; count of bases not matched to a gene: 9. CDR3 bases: TGTGCCACCAGTGCTGGACTAGCGGGAGGGGGGTTTCACAATGAGCAGTTCTTC. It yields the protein CATSAGLAGGGFHNEQFF.

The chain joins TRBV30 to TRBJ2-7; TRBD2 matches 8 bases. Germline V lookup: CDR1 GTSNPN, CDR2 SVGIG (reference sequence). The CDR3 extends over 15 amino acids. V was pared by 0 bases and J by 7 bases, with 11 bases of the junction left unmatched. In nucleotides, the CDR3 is TGTGCCTGGAGTGTATCGAGCGGGAGTTTGCGGGAGCAGTACTTC. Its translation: CAWSVSSGSLREQYF.

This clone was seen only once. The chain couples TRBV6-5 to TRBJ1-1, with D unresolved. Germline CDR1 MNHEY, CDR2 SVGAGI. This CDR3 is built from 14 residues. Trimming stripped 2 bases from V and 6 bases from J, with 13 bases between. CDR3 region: CASSYGRGTAEAFF. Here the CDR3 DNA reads TGTGCCAGCAGTTACGGCAGAGGTACCGCTGAAGCTTTCTTT.

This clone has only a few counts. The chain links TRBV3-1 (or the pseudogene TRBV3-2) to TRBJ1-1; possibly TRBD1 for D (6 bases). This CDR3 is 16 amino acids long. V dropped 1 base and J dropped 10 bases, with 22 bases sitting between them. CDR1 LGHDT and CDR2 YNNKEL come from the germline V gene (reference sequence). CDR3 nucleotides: TGTGCCAGCAGCCAAGTTGGGGGGGCGCGGATTAAAACAGCTTTCTTT. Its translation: CASSQVGGARIKTAFF.

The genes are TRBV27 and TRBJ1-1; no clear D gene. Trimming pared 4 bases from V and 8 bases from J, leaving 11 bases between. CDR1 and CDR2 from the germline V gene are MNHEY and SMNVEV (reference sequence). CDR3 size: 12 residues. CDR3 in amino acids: CASSSPPQEAFF. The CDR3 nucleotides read TGTGCCAGCAGTTCCCCTCCCCAGGAAGCTTTCTTT.

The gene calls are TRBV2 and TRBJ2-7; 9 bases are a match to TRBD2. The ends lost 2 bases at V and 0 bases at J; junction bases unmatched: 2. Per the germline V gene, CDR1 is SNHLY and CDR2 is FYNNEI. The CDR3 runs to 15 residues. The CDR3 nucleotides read TGTGCCAGCAGTGAAAAGACTAGCGGCTCCTACGAGCAGTACTTC. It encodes CASSEKTSGSYEQYF.

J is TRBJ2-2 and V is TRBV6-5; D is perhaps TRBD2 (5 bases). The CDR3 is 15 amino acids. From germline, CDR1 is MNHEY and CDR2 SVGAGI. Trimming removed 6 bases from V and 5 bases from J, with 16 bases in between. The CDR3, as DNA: TGTGCCAGCAGCGGGAAGACCATTGGAACCGGGGAGCTGTTTTTT. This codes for CASSGKTIGTGELFF.